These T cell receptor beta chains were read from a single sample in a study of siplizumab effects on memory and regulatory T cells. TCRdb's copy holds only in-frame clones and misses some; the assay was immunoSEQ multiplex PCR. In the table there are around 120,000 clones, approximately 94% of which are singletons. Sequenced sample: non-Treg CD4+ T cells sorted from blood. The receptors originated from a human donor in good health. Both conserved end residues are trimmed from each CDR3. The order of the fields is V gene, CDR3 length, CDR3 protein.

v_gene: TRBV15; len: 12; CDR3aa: ATSRGSGGDTIY
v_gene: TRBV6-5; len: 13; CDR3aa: ASSYSQGAVNTIY
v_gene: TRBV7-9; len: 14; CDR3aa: ASSLAQGNSNQPQH
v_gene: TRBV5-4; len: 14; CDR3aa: ASRLRGTGGTGELF
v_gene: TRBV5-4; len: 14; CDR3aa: ASSFGRAGGFNEQF
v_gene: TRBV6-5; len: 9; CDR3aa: ASSPYREQY
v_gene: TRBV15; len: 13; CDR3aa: ATSSLAGYTDTQY
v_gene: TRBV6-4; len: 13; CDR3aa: ASSDGGTGNSPLH
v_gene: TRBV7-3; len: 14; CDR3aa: ASSLRGHQSYNEQF
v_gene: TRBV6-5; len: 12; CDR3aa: ASRGDSWNTEAF
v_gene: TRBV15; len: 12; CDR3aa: ATSRPTGNYGYT
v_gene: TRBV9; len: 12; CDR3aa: ASSILGRSREQF
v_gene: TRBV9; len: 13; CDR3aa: ASNQQGVGTDTQY
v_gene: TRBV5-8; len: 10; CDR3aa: ASSYNQGEDT
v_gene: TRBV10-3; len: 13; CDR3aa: ATLRTSGSGETQY
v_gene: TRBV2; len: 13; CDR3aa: ASSDIGGTNEKLF
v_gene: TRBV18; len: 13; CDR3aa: ASSLLAASTDTQY
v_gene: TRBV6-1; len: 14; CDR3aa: ASSEGPGQGMREQY
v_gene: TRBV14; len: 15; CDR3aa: ASSQVGDRGAGNTIY
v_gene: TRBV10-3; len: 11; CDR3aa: AISDRNSDEQY
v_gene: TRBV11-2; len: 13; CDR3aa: ASSSGLVGQETQY
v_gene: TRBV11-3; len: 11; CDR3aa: ASSLLLANEQF
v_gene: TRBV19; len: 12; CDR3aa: ASSIYRGPIEQF
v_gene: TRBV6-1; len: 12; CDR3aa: ASSDVSSNQPQH
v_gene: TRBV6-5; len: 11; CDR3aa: ASSRQVREKLF
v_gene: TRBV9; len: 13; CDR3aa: ASSVRDRGMNIQY
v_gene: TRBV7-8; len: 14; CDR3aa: ASSFRGLTGSNEQY
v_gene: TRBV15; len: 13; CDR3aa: ATSNIRSSYNEQF
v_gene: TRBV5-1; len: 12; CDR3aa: ASGSQGNTGELF
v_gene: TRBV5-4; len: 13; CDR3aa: ASTLGTLNTGELF
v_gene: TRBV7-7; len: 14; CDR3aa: ASSLARGPLRNTIY
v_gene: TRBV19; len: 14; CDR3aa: ASSIDRYSGANVLT
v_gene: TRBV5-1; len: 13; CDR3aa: ASSVDRVVTGELF
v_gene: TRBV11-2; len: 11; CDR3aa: ASSLVGQVELF
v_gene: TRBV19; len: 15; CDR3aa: ASSIRGQGVDNYGYT
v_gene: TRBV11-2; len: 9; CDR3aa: ASSLQETQY
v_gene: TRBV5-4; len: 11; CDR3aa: ASSLEGGRQLF
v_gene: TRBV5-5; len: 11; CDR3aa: ASSQEGRPTQY
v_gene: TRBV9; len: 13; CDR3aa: ASSPRTSGSDEQF
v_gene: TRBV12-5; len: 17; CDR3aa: ASGMQGTSGRTAYNEQF
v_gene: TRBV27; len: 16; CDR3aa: ASSPRSRWTGGRDEQY
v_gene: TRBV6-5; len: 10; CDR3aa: ASRDSGGRAF
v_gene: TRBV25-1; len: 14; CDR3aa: ASSAYGRGSGNTIY
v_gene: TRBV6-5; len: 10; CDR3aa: ASSSTSNMAF
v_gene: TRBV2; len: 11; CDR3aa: ASSDGYNYEQY
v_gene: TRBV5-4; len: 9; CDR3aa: ASSLEETQY
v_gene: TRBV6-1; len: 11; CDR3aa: ASSGGSGNTIY
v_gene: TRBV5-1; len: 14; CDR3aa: ASSSDGGGTNEKLF
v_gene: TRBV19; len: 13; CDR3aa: ASSIGQFMNTEAF
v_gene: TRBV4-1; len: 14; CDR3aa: ASSQEAQSSYNEQF
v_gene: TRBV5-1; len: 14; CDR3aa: ASSLAGQGAGDTQY
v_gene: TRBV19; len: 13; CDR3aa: ASSIVSAVREGYT
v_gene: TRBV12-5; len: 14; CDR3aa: ASGLVDGGNGQPQH
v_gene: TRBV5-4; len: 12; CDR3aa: ASRRGSANTEAF
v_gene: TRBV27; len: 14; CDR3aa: ASSTYRDYSNQPQH
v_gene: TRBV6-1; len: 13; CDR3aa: ASSSQPAPSYEQY
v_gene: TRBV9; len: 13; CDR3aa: ASSARDNLNTEAF
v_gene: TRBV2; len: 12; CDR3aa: ASSELTSGREKF
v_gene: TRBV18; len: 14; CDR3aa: ASSPQQGAGTDTQY